These 11 T cell receptor beta chains originate from one sample sequenced in a study of Graves' ophthalmopathy and Graves' hyperthyroidism. Amplification targeted the TCR beta CDR3 regions, with RNA transcripts as the source material. An initial RT-PCR round employing HTBI primers preceded a second-round multiplex PCR. TCRdb re-analysed the multiplex PCR reads in MiXCR, keeping a single row per CDR3 protein. The sample records roughly 610,000 distinct CDR3 sequences, 20% to 25% being singletons. The sequencing sample was made of peripheral blood. These receptors originate from a woman younger than 35 with stable Graves' hyperthyroidism. Some clones in this sample may be carry-over from other donors' samples.

This clonotype occurred a few times. This chain links TRBV14 with TRBJ1-3, with no clear D. Germline V lookup: CDR1 SGHDN, CDR2 FVKESK. The CDR3 totals 11 residues. The V end lost 3 bases, the J end lost 7 bases, and 4 bases lay between the germline ends. CDR3 coding DNA: TGTGCCAGCAGCCACATTAACACCATATATTTT. As protein: CASSHINTIYF. The whole variable domain, remainder taken from reference TRBV14 and TRBJ1-3, is EAGVTQFPSHSVIEKGQTVTLRCDPISGHDNLYWYRRVMGKEIKFLLHFVKESKQDESGMPNNRFLAERTGGTYSTLKVQPAELEDSGVYFCASSHINTIYFGEGSWLTVV.

This clonotype was seen only a few times. The chain joins TRBV10-3 to TRBJ2-5; 9 positions match TRBD2. This CDR3 comprises 14 residues. V gave up 6 bases and J gave up 1 base; unmatched junction bases: 3. Germline V CDR1 and CDR2: ENHRY, SYGVKD. As DNA, the CDR3 is TGTGCCATCAGATGGCGGGGGGGCCAAGAGACCCAGTACTTC. As protein: CAIRWRGGQETQYF.

The table lists this clonotype with many counts. Here the CDR3 reads CASSGRLNEQYF. The CDR3 region has the DNA TGCGCCAGCAGCGGCAGATTAAACGAGCAGTACTTC. This chain links TRBV5-1 with TRBJ2-7; D is ambiguous. The germline CDR1 and CDR2 sequences are SGHRS and YFSETQ. This CDR3 comprises 12 residues. V dropped 4 bases and J dropped 5 bases, with 10 bases sitting between them.

For this clonotype: The junction departs from the called germline gene at one end, perhaps through a read error. V usage is TRBV6-1 and J usage is TRBJ2-5; no clear D. The CDR3 runs 14 residues. Germline V lookup: CDR1 MNHNS, CDR2 SASEGT. The CDR3 DNA reads as TGTGCCAGCAGTGAAAATGGGGTGCAAGAGACCAAGTACTTC. This gives the protein CASSENGVQETKYF.

This clonotype has just a few counts. The chain combines TRBV7-2 with TRBJ2-2; D remains ambiguous. Germline-derived CDR1 and CDR2 are SGHTA and FQGNSA. The CDR3 contains 13 residues. V dropped 5 bases and J dropped 1 base, with 5 bases sitting between them. CDR3 sequence: CASSALNTGELFF. The CDR3 DNA sequence: TGTGCCAGCAGCGCCTTGAACACCGGGGAGCTGTTTTTT.

The chain carries TRBV4-2 and TRBJ1-2, with D maybe TRBD1 (5 bases). CDR1 is LGHNA and CDR2 is YNFKEQ in the germline V gene. The CDR3 extends over 15 amino acids. Trimming removed 1 base at V and 2 bases at J, with 11 bases between. CDR3 sequence (DNA): TGTGCCAGCAGCCAAGGAGGAGGGGAGAACTATGGCTACACCTTC. Residues: CASSQGGGENYGYTF.

V and J are TRBV6-1 and TRBJ1-1, with TRBD1 matching over 8 bases. The CDR3 sequence is 15 residues long. CDR1 is MNHNS and CDR2 is SASEGT in the germline V gene. Losses at the gene ends were 6 bases for V and 3 bases for J; bases not matched to a gene: 9. The CDR3 loop is CASRPRTGRYTEAFF. For the CDR3, the DNA is TGTGCCAGCAGACCCCGGACAGGGAGGTACACTGAAGCTTTCTTT.

This clonotype was picked up many times. The chain is built from TRBV27 and TRBJ1-6; D is undetermined. The ends were cut back, 2 bases at V and 0 bases at J, with 20 bases in the middle. CDR1 MNHEY and CDR2 SMNVEV come from the germline V gene (reference sequence). This CDR3 spans 20 amino acids. CDR3 sequence reads: CASSLKAPRGTRSYNSPLHF. The CDR3 DNA reads TGTGCCAGCAGTTTAAAGGCACCCCGCGGAACCCGCTCCTATAATTCACCCCTCCACTTT.

This clonotype was seen repeatedly, ten times or more. V is TRBV20-1 and J is TRBJ2-7; D gene unclear. The CDR3 covers 13 residues. Trimming took 3 bases from V and 1 from J, leaving 10 bases between them. CDR1 and CDR2 from the germline V gene are DFQATT and SNEGSKA (reference sequence). The CDR3: CSASRTESYEQYF. The CDR3 DNA follows: TGCAGTGCTAGTCGAACGGAGTCCTACGAGCAGTACTTC.

This clonotype was observed many times. In DNA form, the CDR3 reads TGCAGTGCTTCACCGAGACTATATAGCAATCAGCCCCAGCATTTT. This codes for CSASPRLYSNQPQHF. The chain recombines TRBV20-1 with TRBJ1-5; D is ambiguous. The germline V gene encodes CDR1 DFQATT and CDR2 SNEGSKA (reference sequence). Trimming removed 5 bases at V and 0 bases at J, with 14 bases between. The CDR3 has 15 amino acids.

There are many counts of this clonotype. This rearrangement joins TRBV19 to TRBJ2-7, with D possibly being TRBD1 (6 bases). V was cut by 7 bases and J by 0 bases, with 10 bases left in between. The CDR3 loop spans 13 amino acids. Germline V lookup: CDR1 LNHDA, CDR2 SQIVND (reference sequence). CDR3 in DNA: TGTGCCAGTACCTCAGGGGACTCCTACGAGCAGTACTTC. Its translation: CASTSGDSYEQYF.